This T cell receptor (beta chain) was sequenced in a study of cytomegalovirus exposure and HLA in healthy donors. This clone has more than one count but fewer than ten. Its antigen is unidentified. Both 60 Vbeta primers and 13 Jbeta primers went into the PCR. Assay used: immunoSEQ multiplex PCR; TCRdb lists only in-frame clones, some missing. The sample includes 180,000 or so clones, roughly 80% seen only once; the top ten take about 1.5%. Germline V gene sequence: CDR1 MNHEY, CDR2 SVGAGI. V shed 8 bases and J shed 4 bases, with 14 bases lying between them. The CDR3 totals 13 residues. Study-wide findings and caveats: Fewer N-insertions than the approximately 700-donor mean were reportedly shown by an Asian-associated ancestry cluster in a later analysis. Cytomegalovirus association was assigned to over 150 TCR beta chains. Donors were assumed by presence/absence analyses to have roughly uniform sequencing depth.

This clonotype originated in a middle-aged man in good health and CMV-seronegative. The chain employs TRBV6-5 and TRBJ1-1; D is unresolved. The specimen was PBMCs. The CDR3 reads CASLRQEGTEAFF. As DNA, the CDR3 is TGTGCCAGCCTTCGCCAGGAGGGCACTGAAGCTTTCTTT.